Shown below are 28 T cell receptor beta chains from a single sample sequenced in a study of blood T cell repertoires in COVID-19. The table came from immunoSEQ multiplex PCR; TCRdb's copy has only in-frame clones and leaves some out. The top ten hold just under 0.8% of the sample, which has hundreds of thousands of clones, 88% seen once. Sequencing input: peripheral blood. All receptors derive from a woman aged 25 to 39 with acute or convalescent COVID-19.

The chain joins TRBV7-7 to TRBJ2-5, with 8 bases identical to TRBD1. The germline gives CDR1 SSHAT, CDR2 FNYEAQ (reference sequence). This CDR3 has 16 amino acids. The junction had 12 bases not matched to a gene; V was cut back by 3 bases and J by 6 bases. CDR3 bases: TGTGCCAGCAGCTTGGGAGGACAGGGAGCGACTCAGACCCAGTACTTC. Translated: CASSLGGQGATQTQYF.

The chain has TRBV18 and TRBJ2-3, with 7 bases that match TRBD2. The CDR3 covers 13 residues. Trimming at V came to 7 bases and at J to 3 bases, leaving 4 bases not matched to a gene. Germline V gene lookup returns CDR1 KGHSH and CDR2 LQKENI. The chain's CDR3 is CASFGLETDTQYF. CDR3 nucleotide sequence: TGTGCCAGCTTCGGACTAGAGACAGATACGCAGTATTTT. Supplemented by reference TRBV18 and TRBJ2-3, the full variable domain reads NAGVMQNPRHLVRRRGQEARLRCSPMKGHSHVYWYRQLPEEGLKFMVYLQKENIIDESGMPKERFSAEFPKEGPSILRIQQVVRGDSAAYFCASFGLETDTQYFGPGTRLTVL.

CDR3 DNA sequence: TGTGCCAGCAGTTTCACCGACAGGGCTCAGCCCCAGCATTTT. It translates to CASSFTDRAQPQHF. The chain recombines TRBV28 with TRBJ1-5, with 7 nucleotides matching TRBD1. Trimming cost V 3 bases and J 6 bases; bases outside gene matches: 5. Germline assignment: CDR1 MDHEN and CDR2 SYDVKM. The CDR3 extends over 14 amino acids.

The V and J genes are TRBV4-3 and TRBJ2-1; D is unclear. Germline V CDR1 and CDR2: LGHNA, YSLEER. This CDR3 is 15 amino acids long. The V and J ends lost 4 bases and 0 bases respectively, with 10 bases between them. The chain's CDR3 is CASSLLRSSYNEQFF. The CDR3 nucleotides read TGCGCCAGCAGCCTACTAAGGAGCTCCTACAATGAGCAGTTCTTC.

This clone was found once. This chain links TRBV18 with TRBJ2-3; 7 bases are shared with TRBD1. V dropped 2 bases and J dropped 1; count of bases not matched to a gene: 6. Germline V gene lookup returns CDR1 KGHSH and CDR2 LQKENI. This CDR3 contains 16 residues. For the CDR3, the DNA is TGTGCCAGCTCACCATTACGAGACAGGGGCACAGATACGCAGTATTTT. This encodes CASSPLRDRGTDTQYF.

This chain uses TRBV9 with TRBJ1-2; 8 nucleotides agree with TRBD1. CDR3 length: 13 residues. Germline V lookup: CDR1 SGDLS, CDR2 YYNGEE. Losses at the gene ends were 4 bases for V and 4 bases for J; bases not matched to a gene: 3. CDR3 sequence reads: CASSLTGGYGYTF. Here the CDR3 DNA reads TGTGCCAGCAGCCTCACAGGGGGCTATGGCTACACCTTC.

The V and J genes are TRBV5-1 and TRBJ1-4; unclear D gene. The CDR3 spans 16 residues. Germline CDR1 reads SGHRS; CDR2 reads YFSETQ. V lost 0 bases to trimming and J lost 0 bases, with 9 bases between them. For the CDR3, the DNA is TGCGCCAGCAGCTTGGATCCAACTTCAACTAATGAAAAACTGTTTTTT. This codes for CASSLDPTSTNEKLFF. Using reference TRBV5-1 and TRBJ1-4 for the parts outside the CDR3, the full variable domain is KAGVTQTPRYLIKTRGQQVTLSCSPISGHRSVSWYQQTPGQGLQFLFEYFSETQRNKGNFPGRFSGRQFSNSRSEMNVSTLELGDSALYLCASSLDPTSTNEKLFFGSGTQLSVL.

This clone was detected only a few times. The CDR3: CASAKDRVIQPQHF. CDR3 nucleotide sequence: TGTGCCAGCGCCAAGGACAGGGTCATTCAGCCCCAGCATTTT. The V gene is TRBV2, the J gene TRBJ1-5; the match to TRBD1 covers 8 bases. Trimming at V came to 8 bases and at J to 6 bases, leaving 9 bases not matched to a gene. Germline CDR1 and CDR2: SNHLY and FYNNEI. The CDR3 covers 14 residues.

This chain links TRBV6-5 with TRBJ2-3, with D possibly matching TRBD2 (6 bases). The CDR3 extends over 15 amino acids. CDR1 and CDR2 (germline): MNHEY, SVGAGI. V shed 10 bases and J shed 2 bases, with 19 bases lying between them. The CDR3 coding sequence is TGTGCCACCCTGGGGACTGCACCCGACACAGATACGCAGTATTTT. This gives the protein CATLGTAPDTDTQYF.

The CDR3 loop reads CASSADLGTGGNTIYF. In DNA form, the CDR3 reads TGTGCCAGCAGCGCCGACCTAGGGACAGGGGGAAACACCATATATTTT. The V gene is TRBV9, the J gene TRBJ1-3; TRBD1 matches 9 bases. Germline-derived CDR1 and CDR2 are SGDLS and YYNGEE. The CDR3 is 16 amino acids. The J segment lost 4 bases and the V segment lost 3 bases, leaving 8 bases of the junction unmatched. Supplemented by reference TRBV9 and TRBJ1-3, the full variable domain reads DSGVTQTPKHLITATGQRVTLRCSPRSGDLSVYWYQQSLDQGLQFLIQYYNGEERAKGNILERFSAQQFPDLHSELNLSSLELGDSALYFCASSADLGTGGNTIYFGEGSWLTVV.

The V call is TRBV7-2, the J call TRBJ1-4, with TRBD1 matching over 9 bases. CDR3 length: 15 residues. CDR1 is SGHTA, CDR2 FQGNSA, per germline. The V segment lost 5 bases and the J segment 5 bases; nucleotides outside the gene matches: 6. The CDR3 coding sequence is TGTGCCAGCAGCGCCAGCGGGACAGGGAATGAAAAACTGTTTTTT. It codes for CASSASGTGNEKLFF.

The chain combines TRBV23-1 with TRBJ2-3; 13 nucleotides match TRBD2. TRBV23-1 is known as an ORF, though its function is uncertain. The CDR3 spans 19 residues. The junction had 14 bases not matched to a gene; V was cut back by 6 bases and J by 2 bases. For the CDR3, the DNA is TGCGCCAGCAGGCCACTAGCGGGAGGGCATCGTTTGATCACAGATACGCAGTATTTT. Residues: CASRPLAGGHRLITDTQYF.

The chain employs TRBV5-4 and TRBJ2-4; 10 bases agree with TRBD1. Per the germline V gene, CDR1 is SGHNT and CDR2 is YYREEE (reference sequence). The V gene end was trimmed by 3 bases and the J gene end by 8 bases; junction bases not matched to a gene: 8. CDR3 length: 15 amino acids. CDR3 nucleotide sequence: TGTGCCAGCAGCTACAGACAGGGGGCCGGGGACATTCAGTACTTC. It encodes CASSYRQGAGDIQYF.

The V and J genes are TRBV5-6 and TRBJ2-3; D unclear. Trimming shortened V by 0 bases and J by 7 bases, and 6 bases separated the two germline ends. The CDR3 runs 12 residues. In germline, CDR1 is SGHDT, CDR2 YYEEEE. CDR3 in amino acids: CASSLGPNTQYF. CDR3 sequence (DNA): TGTGCCAGCAGCTTGGGGCCAAATACGCAGTATTTT.

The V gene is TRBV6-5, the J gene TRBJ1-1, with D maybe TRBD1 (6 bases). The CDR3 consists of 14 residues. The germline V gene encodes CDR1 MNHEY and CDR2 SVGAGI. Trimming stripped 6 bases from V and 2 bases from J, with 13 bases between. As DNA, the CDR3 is TGTGCCAGCAGCCGGGACACCGTAAACACTGAAGCTTTCTTT. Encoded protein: CASSRDTVNTEAFF.

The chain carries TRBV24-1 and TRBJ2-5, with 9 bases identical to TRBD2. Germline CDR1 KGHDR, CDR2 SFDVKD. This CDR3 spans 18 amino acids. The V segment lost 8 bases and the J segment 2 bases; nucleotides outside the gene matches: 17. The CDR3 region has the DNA TGTGCCACCACTCTAGCGGGACATATAACCGTTACTCAAGAGACCCAGTACTTC. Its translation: CATTLAGHITVTQETQYF.

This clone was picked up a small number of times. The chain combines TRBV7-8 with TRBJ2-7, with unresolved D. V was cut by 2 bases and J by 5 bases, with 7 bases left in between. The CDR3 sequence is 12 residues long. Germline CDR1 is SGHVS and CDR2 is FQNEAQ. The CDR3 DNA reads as TGTGCCAGCAGCTTAACACCCCACGAGCAGTACTTC. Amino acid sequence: CASSLTPHEQYF.

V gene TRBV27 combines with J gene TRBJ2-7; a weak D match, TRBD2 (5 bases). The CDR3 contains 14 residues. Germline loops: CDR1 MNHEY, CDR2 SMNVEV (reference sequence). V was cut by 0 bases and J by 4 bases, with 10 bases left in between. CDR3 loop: CASSLSRLAYEQYF. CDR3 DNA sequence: TGTGCCAGCAGTTTATCGCGTTTAGCGTACGAGCAGTACTTC.

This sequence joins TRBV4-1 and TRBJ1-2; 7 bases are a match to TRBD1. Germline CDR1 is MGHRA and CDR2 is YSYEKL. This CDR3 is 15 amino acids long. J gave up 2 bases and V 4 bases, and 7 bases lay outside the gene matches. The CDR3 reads CASSLRTGGNYGYTF. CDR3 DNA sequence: TGCGCCAGCAGCCTACGGACAGGAGGAAACTATGGCTACACCTTC.

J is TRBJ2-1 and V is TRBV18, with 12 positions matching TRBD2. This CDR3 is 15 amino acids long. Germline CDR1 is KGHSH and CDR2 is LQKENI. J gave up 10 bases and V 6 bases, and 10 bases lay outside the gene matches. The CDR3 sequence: CASSPTSGGRGEQFF. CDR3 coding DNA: TGTGCCAGCTCCCCGACTAGCGGGGGTAGGGGAGAGCAGTTCTTC.

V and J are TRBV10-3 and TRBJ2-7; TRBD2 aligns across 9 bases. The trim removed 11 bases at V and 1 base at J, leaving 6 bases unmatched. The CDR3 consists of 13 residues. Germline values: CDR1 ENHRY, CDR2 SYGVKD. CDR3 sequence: CAVLAGESYEQYF. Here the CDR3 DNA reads TGTGCCGTCTTAGCGGGAGAATCCTACGAGCAGTACTTC.

The CDR3 region is CASSDLRGQGNTIYF. CDR3 coding DNA: TGTGCCAGCAGTGACTTGAGGGGGCAAGGAAACACCATATATTTT. The chain recombines TRBV25-1 with TRBJ1-3; 7 bases map to TRBD1. V dropped 3 bases and J dropped 4; count of bases not matched to a gene: 6. Germline-derived CDR1 and CDR2 are MGHDK and SYGVNS. This CDR3 comprises 15 residues.

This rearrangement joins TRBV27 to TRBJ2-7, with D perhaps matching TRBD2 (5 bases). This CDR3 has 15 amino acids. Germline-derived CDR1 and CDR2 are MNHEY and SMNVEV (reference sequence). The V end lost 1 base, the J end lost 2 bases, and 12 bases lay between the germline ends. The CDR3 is CASSLFPGSPYEQYF. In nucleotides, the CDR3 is TGTGCCAGCAGTTTATTCCCGGGATCACCCTACGAGCAGTACTTC.

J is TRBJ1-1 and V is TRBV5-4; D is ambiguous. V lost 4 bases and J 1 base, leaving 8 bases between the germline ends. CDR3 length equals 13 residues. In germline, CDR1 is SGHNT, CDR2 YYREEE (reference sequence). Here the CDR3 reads CASSEPGNTEAFF. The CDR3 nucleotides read TGTGCCAGCAGCGAACCGGGGAACACTGAAGCTTTCTTT.

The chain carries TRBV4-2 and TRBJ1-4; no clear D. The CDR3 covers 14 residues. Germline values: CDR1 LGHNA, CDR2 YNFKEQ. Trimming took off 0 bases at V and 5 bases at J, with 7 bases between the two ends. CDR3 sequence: CASSQDPGNEKLFF. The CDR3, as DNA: TGTGCCAGCAGCCAAGATCCCGGGAATGAAAAACTGTTTTTT.

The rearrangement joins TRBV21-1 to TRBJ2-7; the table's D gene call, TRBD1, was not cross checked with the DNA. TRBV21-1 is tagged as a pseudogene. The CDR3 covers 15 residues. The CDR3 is CASSKATRLFYEQYF. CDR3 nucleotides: TGTGCCAGCAGCAAAGCAACCAGGCTCTTCTACGAGCAGTACTTC.

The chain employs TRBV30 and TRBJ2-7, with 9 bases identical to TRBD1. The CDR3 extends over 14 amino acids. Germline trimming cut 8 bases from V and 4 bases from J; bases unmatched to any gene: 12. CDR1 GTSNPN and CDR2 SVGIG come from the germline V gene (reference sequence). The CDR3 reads CAQRPGTGLYEQYF. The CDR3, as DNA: TGTGCCCAGAGGCCCGGGACAGGGCTGTACGAGCAGTACTTC.

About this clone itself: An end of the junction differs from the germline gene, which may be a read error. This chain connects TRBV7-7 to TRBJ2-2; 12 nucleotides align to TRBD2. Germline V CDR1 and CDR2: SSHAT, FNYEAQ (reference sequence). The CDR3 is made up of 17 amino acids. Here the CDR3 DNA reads TGTGCTAGCAGCTTACTAGCGGGAGGAGTCTTGGCCGGGGAGCTGTTTTTT. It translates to CASSLLAGGVLAGELFF.